Below are 20 T cell receptor beta chains sequenced from a single sample in a study of beta chain features in type 1 diabetes. Expressed TCRB transcripts were sequenced because the entire RNA isolate underwent reverse transcription. Assay used: immunoSEQ multiplex PCR; TCRdb lists only in-frame clones, some missing. The top ten hold under 0.5% of the sample, which has some 150,000 clones, around 50% seen once. The sample was Tregs from blood. The receptors derive from a man aged 18 to 35 in good health.

The rearrangement uses TRBV2 and TRBJ2-5; a weak D match, TRBD2 (6 bases). Per germline, CDR1 SNHLY and CDR2 FYNNEI. There are 13 residues in the CDR3. V dropped 7 bases and J dropped 5 bases, with 14 bases sitting between them. The DNA for the CDR3 is TGTGCCAGCATTCGGGGGTTATTGGAGACCCAGTACTTC. This translates into CASIRGLLETQYF.

This rearrangement joins TRBV11-1 to TRBJ2-1; a possible D gene is TRBD2 (5 bases). The CDR3 covers 14 residues. The V and J ends lost 6 bases and 4 bases respectively, with 13 bases between them. Germline lookup yields CDR1 SGHAT and CDR2 FQDESV (reference sequence). Here the CDR3 reads CASRVRESYNEQFF. The CDR3 nucleotides read TGTGCCAGCAGGGTCCGGGAATCTTACAATGAGCAGTTCTTC.

The genes are TRBV6-4 and TRBJ2-2, with a possible D match to TRBD1 (6 bases). Trimming shortened V by 5 bases and J by 5 bases, and 9 bases separated the two germline ends. Germline lookup yields CDR1 MRHNA and CDR2 SNTAGT. The CDR3 is made up of 13 amino acids. The CDR3 DNA is TGTGCCAGCAGTCTCAGGGGTACCGGGGAGCTGTTTTTT. As protein: CASSLRGTGELFF.

The rearrangement uses TRBV11-2 and TRBJ1-5; the D is unclear. Trimming left V 2 bases short and J 0 bases short, with 8 bases between. Looked up from germline, CDR1 is SGHAT and CDR2 is FQNNGV. There are 15 residues in the CDR3. This CDR3 is CASSLRSSSNQPQHF. The CDR3 bases are TGTGCCAGCAGCTTACGCAGTTCTAGCAATCAGCCCCAGCATTTT.

This clone was seen only a few times. The rearrangement links TRBV7-9 to TRBJ1-5; D might be TRBD1 (6 bases). Trimming cost V 5 bases and J 9 bases, with 17 bases left between them. CDR1 SEHNR and CDR2 FQNEAQ come from the germline V gene (reference sequence). The CDR3 loop spans 14 amino acids. Written as DNA, the CDR3 is TGTGCCAGCAGCGCGTACAGGGCATCGGGGCCCCAGCATTTT. As protein: CASSAYRASGPQHF.

The table lists this clone with a count of one. The gene calls are TRBV7-8 and TRBJ2-5; D not resolved. The CDR3 loop spans 14 amino acids. Trimming shortened V by 1 base and J by 5 bases, and 11 bases separated the two germline ends. Germline V lookup: CDR1 SGHVS, CDR2 FQNEAQ. The CDR3, as DNA: TGTGCCAGCAGCTTAGTGGAACTGCGGGAGACCCAGTACTTC. Protein sequence: CASSLVELRETQYF.

This chain uses TRBV2 with TRBJ2-7; TRBD2 aligns across 11 bases. Germline-derived CDR1 and CDR2 are SNHLY and FYNNEI. The ends lost 6 bases at V and 3 bases at J; junction bases unmatched: 4. The CDR3 loop spans 14 amino acids. This CDR3 reads CASRGLAENYEQYF. The CDR3, as DNA: TGTGCCAGCAGGGGACTAGCGGAAAACTACGAGCAGTACTTC.

The rearrangement links TRBV7-3 to TRBJ2-1; D uncertain. V was pared by 4 bases and J by 9 bases, with 10 bases between. From germline, CDR1 is SGHTA and CDR2 FQGTGA. CDR3 size: 12 residues. The DNA for the CDR3 is TGTGCCAGCAGCTCACCCAGTGGTGAGCAGTTCTTC. It encodes CASSSPSGEQFF.

V and J are TRBV19 and TRBJ1-2, with 10 nucleotides matching TRBD1. Germline V lookup: CDR1 LNHDA, CDR2 SQIVND (reference sequence). The CDR3 runs to 17 residues. J lost 5 bases, V lost 5 bases, and 14 bases had no gene match. The CDR3 DNA reads TGTGCCAGTAGTTCCCGGACTGGGACAGGGGAAGGATATGGCTACACCTTC. It encodes CASSSRTGTGEGYGYTF.

The chain combines TRBV25-1 with TRBJ2-5; 9 bases fit TRBD1. The DNA matches TRBJ2-7 better at its end, which makes the J call doubtful. CDR3 length equals 13 residues. Germline values: CDR1 MGHDK, CDR2 SYGVNS. CDR3 nucleotide sequence: TGTGCCAGCAGTGCCCAGACAGGGGGCGAGCAGTACTTC. This translates into CASSAQTGGEQYF.

This clone was seen once. The V and J genes are TRBV10-3 and TRBJ2-1; possibly TRBD2 for D (6 bases). Germline V gene sequence: CDR1 ENHRY, CDR2 SYGVKD. The CDR3 runs to 16 residues. The V and J ends lost 5 bases and 5 bases respectively, with 19 bases between them. The CDR3 DNA is TGTGCCATCAGTTCGTCCCTTAGCGGTTCCAACAATGAGCAGTTCTTC. It yields the protein CAISSSLSGSNNEQFF.

This clone was counted a few times. The chain uses TRBV7-2 and TRBJ2-5; 8 bases are shared with TRBD1. CDR3 length: 14 amino acids. The J segment lost 4 bases and the V segment lost 4 bases, leaving 5 bases of the junction unmatched. Germline V lookup: CDR1 SGHTA, CDR2 FQGNSA. CDR3 in amino acids: CASSSTGAGETQYF. The CDR3, as DNA: TGTGCCAGCAGCTCGACAGGGGCAGGAGAGACCCAGTACTTC.

The CDR3 DNA reads TGTGCCAGCAGCCAACTCAGGGGCCTCAAGGATACGCAGTATTTT. Translating gives CASSQLRGLKDTQYF. The chain combines TRBV27 with TRBJ2-3, with D possibly being TRBD1 (6 bases). Germline-derived CDR1 and CDR2 are MNHEY and SMNVEV (reference sequence). V gave up 6 bases and J gave up 6 bases, with 19 bases separating them. This CDR3 spans 15 amino acids.

This clone was counted only a few times. This chain connects TRBV2 to TRBJ2-1, with 8 positions matching TRBD1. V gave up 2 bases and J gave up 10 bases; unmatched junction bases: 10. This CDR3 has 15 amino acids. Germline V lookup: CDR1 SNHLY, CDR2 FYNNEI. Here the CDR3 reads CASSERQGAFTEQFF. The CDR3 DNA follows: TGTGCCAGCAGTGAACGGCAGGGGGCTTTCACGGAGCAGTTCTTC.

This clone has a single count. The chain has TRBV6-5 and TRBJ1-1, with 9 bases lining up with TRBD1. The CDR3 covers 15 residues. J was trimmed by 4 bases and V by 6 bases; bases with no gene match: 9. Germline values: CDR1 MNHEY, CDR2 SVGAGI. CDR3 loop: CASRRTGESSTEAFF. DNA for the CDR3: TGTGCCAGCAGACGGACAGGGGAATCGTCCACTGAAGCTTTCTTT.

This clone was detected a few times. In DNA, the CDR3 is TGTGCCAGTAGCAGTCCAGGCGGGAGCTCCTACAATGAGCAGTTCTTC. This sequence encodes CASSSPGGSSYNEQFF. This chain links TRBV19 with TRBJ2-1; 7 nucleotides match TRBD2. Germline V gene data show CDR1 as LNHDA and CDR2 as SQIVND (reference sequence). The CDR3 sequence is 16 residues long. Trimming cost V 6 bases and J 0 bases; bases outside gene matches: 8.

This clone was recorded a few times. The chain combines TRBV29-1 with TRBJ2-1; 9 bases line up with TRBD2. The junction had 2 bases not matched to a gene; V was cut back by 4 bases and J by 4 bases. Germline CDR1 and CDR2: SQVTM and ANQGSEA. There are 13 residues in the CDR3. This CDR3 reads CSVAGLAYNEQFF. CDR3 in DNA: TGCAGCGTTGCCGGACTAGCGTACAATGAGCAGTTCTTC.

This chain connects TRBV5-4 to TRBJ2-2; a weak D match, TRBD1 (5 bases). The CDR3 covers 13 residues. The V gene's germline CDR1 is SGHNT and CDR2 YYREEE (reference sequence). Trimming pared 4 bases from V and 5 bases from J, leaving 9 bases between. CDR3 sequence (DNA): TGTGCCAGCAGCGTTAGACAGACCGGGGAGCTGTTTTTT. This gives the protein CASSVRQTGELFF.

The V gene is TRBV2, the J gene TRBJ2-7, with 9 bases aligning to TRBD2. Per the germline V gene, CDR1 is SNHLY and CDR2 is FYNNEI. With 3 bases clipped from V and 0 bases from J, the junction kept 3 bases outside the gene matches. The CDR3 is 15 residues long. CDR3 protein: CASSDLAGRSYEQYF. DNA for the CDR3: TGTGCCAGCAGTGATCTAGCGGGACGCTCCTACGAGCAGTACTTC.

The chain combines TRBV11-2 with TRBJ2-1, with 8 bases identical to TRBD2. With V trimmed by 5 bases and J by 9 bases, 15 bases remained unmatched. Germline-derived CDR1 and CDR2 are SGHAT and FQNNGV. CDR3 size: 16 residues. CDR3 protein: CASSQPGTSDFGEQFF. In DNA, the CDR3 is TGTGCCAGCAGCCAACCTGGGACTAGTGACTTCGGTGAGCAGTTCTTC.